Listed here are 25 T cell receptor beta chains from one sample, sequenced in a study of CD8 T cell repertoires and HIV-1 epitope variants. Measured with immunoSEQ multiplex PCR; TCRdb has only the in-frame clones, and not every one. The sample yields about 2,600 clones, roughly 70% seen once. No antigen has been identified for these receptors. The specimen sequenced was cultured CD8+ T cells derived from PBMCs. Every receptor here comes from a male donor with HIV.

This clone was recorded a few times. This chain connects TRBV6-5 to TRBJ2-7; possibly TRBD2 for D (6 bases). Germline lookup yields CDR1 MNHEY and CDR2 SVGAGI. The CDR3 totals 15 residues. The ends were cut back, 10 bases at V and 0 bases at J, with 19 bases in the middle. CDR3 sequence reads: CATSPGVAVSYEQYF. The CDR3 nucleotides are TGTGCCACCAGCCCGGGAGTAGCGGTCTCCTACGAGCAGTACTTC.

This clone was picked up a small number of times. The chain joins TRBV5-8 to TRBJ2-1; tentative D call: TRBD1 (5 bases). Between the trimmed V and J ends, which lost 2 bases and 10 bases, there was a span of 16 bases. CDR3 length: 14 amino acids. Germline values: CDR1 SGHTS, CDR2 YDEGEE. CDR3 nucleotide sequence: TGTGCCAGCAGCTTCGGGCAGGGCCTTGGGGAGCAGTTCTTC. It translates to CASSFGQGLGEQFF.

V and J are TRBV6-5 and TRBJ2-5, with D hard to call. Germline V gene lookup returns CDR1 MNHEY and CDR2 SVGAGI. Trimming left V 6 bases short and J 5 bases short, with 13 bases between. The CDR3 has 13 residues. In DNA, the CDR3 is TGTGCCAGCAGAGGGTTGTCGGCTGAGACCCAGTACTTC. Protein sequence: CASRGLSAETQYF.

The chain couples TRBV6-5 to TRBJ1-1, with D maybe TRBD1 (6 bases). The CDR3 is 15 amino acids. Trimming took off 0 bases at V and 4 bases at J, with 12 bases between the two ends. The germline gives CDR1 MNHEY, CDR2 SVGAGI. The CDR3 nucleotides are TGTGCCAGCAGTTACTCGGACAGTTCGGTCACTGAAGCTTTCTTT. Its protein product is CASSYSDSSVTEAFF.

The rearrangement joins TRBV7-4 to TRBJ2-7; 7 nucleotides match TRBD1. With 8 bases clipped from V and 5 bases from J, the junction kept 3 bases outside the gene matches. This CDR3 has 11 residues. The V gene's germline CDR1 is SGHVT and CDR2 SQSDAQ. The CDR3 nucleotides read TGTGCCAGCGCAACAGGGGACGAGCAGTACTTC. Its protein product is CASATGDEQYF.

The gene calls are TRBV19 and TRBJ2-5; tentative D call: TRBD1 (5 bases). The CDR3 runs 13 residues. Trimming took off 1 base at V and 4 bases at J, with 7 bases between the two ends. The germline CDR1 and CDR2 sequences are LNHDA and SQIVND (reference sequence). CDR3 in DNA: TGTGCCAGTAGTATAGTAGGGGTAGAGACCCAGTACTTC. Protein sequence: CASSIVGVETQYF.

The chain links TRBV27 to TRBJ1-4; TRBD1 matches 11 bases. Germline V gene data show CDR1 as MNHEY and CDR2 as SMNVEV (reference sequence). The CDR3 is 18 amino acids. V lost 5 bases, J lost 2 bases, and 10 bases stayed unmatched. The CDR3 nucleotides are TGTGCCAGCAGTACAAGGACAGGGGGCTCCGTGACTAATGAAAAACTGTTTTTT. It yields the protein CASSTRTGGSVTNEKLFF. The whole variable domain, remainder taken from reference TRBV27 and TRBJ1-4, is EAQVTQNPRYLITVTGKKLTVTCSQNMNHEYMSWYRQDPGLGLRQIYYSMNVEVTDKGDVPEGYKVSRKEKRNFPLILESPSPNQTSLYFCASSTRTGGSVTNEKLFFGSGTQLSVL.

This chain joins TRBV5-4 and TRBJ1-4; tentatively, D is TRBD1 (5 bases). Looked up from germline, CDR1 is SGHNT and CDR2 is YYREEE (reference sequence). This CDR3 is 15 amino acids long. V dropped 4 bases and J dropped 4 bases, with 14 bases sitting between them. The DNA for the CDR3 is TGTGCCAGCAGCCCGGGGGACGGGGGTAATGAAAAACTGTTTTTT. This translates into CASSPGDGGNEKLFF. The complete variable domain, with remaining parts taken from reference TRBV5-4 and TRBJ1-4, reads ETGVTQSPTHLIKTRGQQVTLRCSSQSGHNTVSWYQQALGQGPQFIFQYYREEENGRGNFPPRFSGLQFPNYSSELNVNALELDDSALYLCASSPGDGGNEKLFFGSGTQLSVL.

This clone has more than one count but fewer than ten. The chain recombines TRBV7-9 with TRBJ1-1; D gene ambiguous. Trimming removed 3 bases at V and 0 bases at J, with 8 bases between. This CDR3 contains 14 residues. Germline V gene data show CDR1 as SEHNR and CDR2 as FQNEAQ (reference sequence). The CDR3 loop reads CASSLLTVNTEAFF. In DNA, the CDR3 is TGTGCCAGCAGCTTGCTAACGGTGAACACTGAAGCTTTCTTT.

This clone came up a few times. CDR3 nucleotide sequence: TGTGCCAGCAGTCGGACAGGGGACACTGAAGCTTTCTTT. It specifies CASSRTGDTEAFF. This chain joins TRBV5-5 and TRBJ1-1; 9 bases fit TRBD1. This CDR3 has 13 residues. V shed 5 bases, J shed 3 bases, and the junction held 2 bases outside the gene matches. The V gene's germline CDR1 is SGHKS and CDR2 YYEKEE (reference sequence). Combining the CDR3 with reference TRBV5-5 and TRBJ1-1 gives the whole variable domain DAGVTQSPTHLIKTRGQQVTLRCSPISGHKSVSWYQQVLGQGPQFIFQYYEKEERGRGNFPDRFSARQFPNYSSELNVNALLLGDSALYLCASSRTGDTEAFFGQGTRLTVV.

The rearrangement joins TRBV28 to TRBJ2-2; D ambiguous. The V gene lost 3 bases and the J gene lost 6 bases, with 2 bases spanning the gap. Per the germline V gene, CDR1 is MDHEN and CDR2 is SYDVKM. The CDR3 spans 11 residues. The CDR3 DNA reads TGTGCCAGCAGTTTTCCCGGGGAGCTGTTTTTT. This codes for CASSFPGELFF.

This sequence joins TRBV13 and TRBJ2-7; D uncertain. V was shortened by 4 bases and J by 0 bases, with 10 bases between the two germline ends. This CDR3 contains 14 residues. Germline lookup yields CDR1 PRHDT and CDR2 FYEKMQ (reference sequence). CDR3 sequence (DNA): TGTGCCAGCAGCTCCTCCGAGAGCTCCTACGAGCAGTACTTC. Its translation: CASSSSESSYEQYF.

V is TRBV11-3 and J is TRBJ2-2; D possibly corresponds to TRBD2 (6 bases). The V and J ends lost 3 bases and 5 bases respectively, with 10 bases between them. There are 14 residues in the CDR3. Germline V lookup: CDR1 SGHNT, CDR2 YENEEA. DNA for the CDR3: TGTGCCAGCAGCTTTCCGGGGACTACCGGGGAGCTGTTTTTT. Translating it yields CASSFPGTTGELFF. The full variable domain, with the rest looked up from reference TRBV11-3 and TRBJ2-2, is EAGVVQSPRYKIIEKKQPVAFWCNPISGHNTLYWYLQNLGQGPELLIRYENEEAVDDSQLPKDRFSAERLKGVDSTLKIQPAELGDSAVYLCASSFPGTTGELFFGEGSRLTVL.

The V gene is TRBV2, the J gene TRBJ2-5; 9 bases fit TRBD1. Losses at the gene ends were 4 bases for V and 4 bases for J; bases not matched to a gene: 4. The V gene's germline CDR1 is SNHLY and CDR2 FYNNEI. The CDR3 loop spans 14 amino acids. In DNA, the CDR3 is TGTGCCAGCAGTGCCCAGGGACAGGGAGAGACCCAGTACTTC. The encoded protein is CASSAQGQGETQYF.

The chain uses TRBV6-5 and TRBJ2-7; maybe TRBD2 (5 bases). The V gene's germline CDR1 is MNHEY and CDR2 SVGAGI. The V gene lost 3 bases and the J gene lost 0 bases, with 9 bases spanning the gap. This CDR3 has 14 amino acids. Here the CDR3 DNA reads TGTGCCAGCAGTTATCTTCGGGACTCCTACGAGCAGTACTTC. Protein sequence: CASSYLRDSYEQYF.

This clone was detected once. The chain employs TRBV6-1 and TRBJ1-5; D gene uncertain. The CDR3 has 12 amino acids. V lost 2 bases, J lost 6 bases, and 5 bases lay in between. CDR1 is MNHNS, CDR2 SASEGT, per germline. DNA of the CDR3: TGTGCCAGCAGTGAACCCCTTCAGCCCCAGCATTTT. Protein: CASSEPLQPQHF.

This chain uses TRBV2 with TRBJ1-4, with D uncertain. The CDR3 runs 16 residues. V was shortened by 5 bases and J by 6 bases, with 19 bases between the two germline ends. Germline assignment: CDR1 SNHLY and CDR2 FYNNEI. CDR3 nucleotides: TGTGCCAGCAGTATGGGCTCACAGAGAAGGGATGAAAAACTGTTTTTT. It yields the protein CASSMGSQRRDEKLFF.

The chain has TRBV10-1 and TRBJ2-7, with TRBD1 identical over 9 bases. This CDR3 has 17 amino acids. The germline gives CDR1 WNHNN, CDR2 SYGVQD (reference sequence). Trimming cost V 2 bases and J 0 bases; bases outside gene matches: 8. DNA of the CDR3: TGCGCCAGCAGTGAGATACCGGGACAGGGCTTCTCCTACGAGCAGTACTTC. This encodes CASSEIPGQGFSYEQYF.

This chain joins TRBV28 and TRBJ2-1, with 10 nucleotides matching TRBD2. Germline CDR1 MDHEN, CDR2 SYDVKM. Germline trimming cut 7 bases from V and 6 bases from J; bases unmatched to any gene: 6. The CDR3 totals 14 residues. CDR3 sequence reads: CASTKTSGTNEQFF. CDR3 sequence (DNA): TGTGCCAGCACCAAAACTAGCGGGACCAATGAGCAGTTCTTC.

The DNA for the CDR3 is TGTGCCAGCAGCTCCCGTTACCGGCAGCGTGACCAAGAGACCCAGTACTTC. It yields the protein CASSSRYRQRDQETQYF. The J gene is TRBJ2-5, the V gene TRBV7-6; D ambiguous. Trimming cost V 4 bases and J 0 bases, with 18 bases left between them. This CDR3 has 17 residues. Germline CDR1 SGHVS, CDR2 FNYEAQ.

This chain joins TRBV6-5 and TRBJ2-7; TRBD2 agrees at 8 bases. Germline V gives CDR1 MNHEY, CDR2 SVGAGI. With V trimmed by 6 bases and J by 6 bases, 4 bases remained unmatched. The CDR3 is made up of 12 amino acids. This chain's CDR3 is CASSPGGGEQYF. In DNA form, the CDR3 reads TGTGCCAGCAGCCCGGGGGGGGGCGAGCAGTACTTC.

This chain links TRBV11-2 with TRBJ2-7; no firm D call. This CDR3 contains 13 residues. CDR1 is SGHAT, CDR2 FQNNGV, per germline. V was cut by 5 bases and J by 2 bases, with 10 bases left in between. The CDR3 spells CASSGGLAYEQYF. Written as DNA, the CDR3 is TGTGCCAGCAGCGGTGGATTGGCCTACGAGCAGTACTTC.

The chain uses TRBV27 and TRBJ1-1; D is perhaps TRBD1 (6 bases). Germline CDR1 reads MNHEY; CDR2 reads SMNVEV (reference sequence). The CDR3 is made up of 15 amino acids. V dropped 6 bases and J dropped 3 bases, with 17 bases sitting between them. The CDR3 DNA follows: TGTGCCAGCAGCAGGGTGGGGGGGGCGGACACTGAAGCTTTCTTT. Protein sequence: CASSRVGGADTEAFF.

The rearrangement uses TRBV15 and TRBJ2-5; TRBD2 agrees at 9 bases. CDR1 is LNHNV and CDR2 is YYDKDF in the germline V gene (reference sequence). The ends lost 0 bases at V and 5 bases at J; junction bases unmatched: 4. The CDR3 sequence is 15 residues long. The CDR3 here is CATSRDRLAGETQYF. CDR3 DNA sequence: TGTGCCACCAGCAGAGATAGGCTAGCGGGGGAGACCCAGTACTTC.

This sequence joins TRBV5-1 and TRBJ2-7, with TRBD2 matching 7 bases. Germline V gives CDR1 SGHRS, CDR2 YFSETQ. V lost 1 base to trimming and J lost 2 bases; unmatched junction nucleotides: 9. The CDR3 extends over 16 amino acids. The CDR3 DNA sequence: TGCGCCAGCAGCTTGAACAACCAGCGGGACGCCTACGAGCAGTACTTC. Its translation is CASSLNNQRDAYEQYF.